A single sample gave rise to the 9 T cell receptor beta chains below, sequenced in a study of control samples from healthy donors and cancer patients. This table comes from immunoSEQ multiplex PCR, and its TCRdb copy is limited to in-frame clones, with some not included. The table includes 90,000 to 150,000 clones, roughly 92% detected once. The sample consisted of blood. The receptor source for this set is a woman under 30 in good health.

This chain links TRBV7-3 with TRBJ2-3; D not resolved. The germline CDR1 and CDR2 sequences are SGHTA and FQGTGA. The V gene lost 2 bases and the J gene lost 3 bases, with 6 bases spanning the gap. This CDR3 is 13 amino acids long. CDR3 region: CASSLGVTDTQYF. The DNA of the CDR3 is TGTGCCAGCAGCTTAGGGGTAACAGATACGCAGTATTTT.

As regards this clone: The junction departs from germline at one end; a sequencing error may be responsible. The V gene is TRBV12-3 or TRBV12-4, the J gene TRBJ2-3; maybe TRBD2 (7 bases). The CDR3 spans 12 residues. CDR3 amino acids: CASSSLGGASIF. The DNA of the CDR3 is TGTGCCAGCAGTTCCCTGGGGGGGGCCTCCATTTTT.

This clone was detected a few times. The gene calls are TRBV5-3 and TRBJ2-7, with a tentative D call TRBD2 (6 bases). TRBV5-3 is labeled an ORF, and its function is uncertain. This CDR3 is built from 16 residues. Trimming removed 4 bases from V and 0 bases from J, with 17 bases in between. The CDR3 DNA reads TGTGCCAGAAGCCCCGTGAATGGTAGCGGCTCCTACGAGCAGTACTTC. As protein: CARSPVNGSGSYEQYF.

Comment on this clone: Germline is not matched at one junction end, which may reflect a read error. The chain recombines TRBV24-1 with TRBJ2-2; TRBD1 might be the D (6 bases). CDR1 is KGHDR, CDR2 SFDVKD, per germline. This CDR3 is 14 amino acids long. CDR3 residues: CTTATGQNTGELFF. CDR3 in DNA: TGTACCACTGCGACGGGACAAAACACCGGGGAGCTGTTTTTT.

The chain links TRBV6-2 or TRBV6-3 to TRBJ2-7; possible D gene TRBD1, 5 bases. Trimming pared 2 bases from V and 7 bases from J, leaving 21 bases between. The CDR3 has 16 amino acids. CDR1 is MNHEY and CDR2 is SVGEGT in the germline V gene. CDR3 DNA: TGTGCCAGCAGTTACGGAACCCTAGGGGTTACGCGAGAGCAGTACTTC. Its protein is CASSYGTLGVTREQYF.

The V and J genes are TRBV19 and TRBJ1-1, with TRBD1 identical over 11 bases. Germline assignment: CDR1 LNHDA and CDR2 SQIVND (reference sequence). V shed 4 bases and J 3 bases; nucleotides not matched to a gene: 7. The length of the CDR3 is 16 residues. Here the CDR3 DNA reads TGTGCCAGTAGTACGAAACCGGGACAGGGGGACACTGAAGCTTTCTTT. Translated: CASSTKPGQGDTEAFF.

This chain connects TRBV5-4 to TRBJ2-7; tentatively, D is TRBD1 (5 bases). There are 14 residues in the CDR3. Germline V gives CDR1 SGHNT, CDR2 YYREEE (reference sequence). V lost 1 base and J lost 0, with 8 bases in between. CDR3: CASSLPGPSYEQYF. The CDR3 nucleotides read TGTGCCAGCAGCTTGCCAGGGCCCTCCTACGAGCAGTACTTC.

The chain carries TRBV10-3 and TRBJ2-7; no reliable D call. Germline CDR1 ENHRY, CDR2 SYGVKD. This CDR3 has 16 residues. Trimming removed 2 bases from V and 0 bases from J, with 14 bases in between. DNA for the CDR3: TGTGCCATCAGTGAGGTGGGCTCCCCGAGCTCCTACGAGCAGTACTTC. The encoded protein is CAISEVGSPSSYEQYF.

V and J are TRBV28 and TRBJ2-3, with 8 bases fitting TRBD1. From germline, CDR1 is MDHEN and CDR2 SYDVKM. CDR3 length equals 17 residues. V gave up 10 bases and J gave up 1 base; unmatched junction bases: 16. The CDR3 loop is CATSSAGGRGRTDTQYF. CDR3 coding DNA: TGTGCCACCTCTTCCGCAGGGGGCAGGGGACGCACAGATACGCAGTATTTT.